This is a list of T cell receptor beta chains from one sample in a study of blood T cell repertoires in COVID-19. Sequencing was performed with immunoSEQ multiplex PCR; in TCRdb, only in-frame clones are kept and a portion is missing. Of around 100,000 clones listed, roughly two thirds are singletons. Sequences were obtained from peripheral blood. All receptors derive from a man older than 75 with acute or convalescent COVID-19. The CDR3 runs from the conserved cysteine through the conserved F or W. The order of the fields is V gene, J gene, D gene, CDR3 protein. The D gene is left open where the match is weak.

>TRBV6-2/TRBV6-3|TRBJ2-7|TRBD2
CASSYGGRDEQYF
>TRBV27|TRBJ2-7|.
CASSSGTSYEQYF
>TRBV3-1/TRBV3-2|TRBJ1-5|.
CASSHGGATPSQPQHF
>TRBV12-3/TRBV12-4|TRBJ2-1|.
CASSFTDNNEQFF
>TRBV19|TRBJ1-2|.
CASSIGPDYGYTF
>TRBV2|TRBJ2-1|TRBD2
CASSETPAGGRANYNEQFF
>TRBV27|TRBJ1-1|.
CASSLTGRTEAFF
>TRBV28|TRBJ2-7|.
CASMTAVYEQYF
>TRBV7-8|TRBJ2-5|.
CASSFGGSRGETQYF
>TRBV7-2|TRBJ2-5|.
CASSPQRQETQYF
>TRBV5-6|TRBJ1-2|.
CASSFRQVGYTF
>TRBV29-1|TRBJ1-1|.
CSALRGFDTEAFF
>TRBV18|TRBJ2-5|.
CASSPQYQETQYF
>TRBV4-3|TRBJ2-1|TRBD2
CASSQDTGGRNEQFF
>TRBV2|TRBJ2-1|.
CASSGRQGGSYNEQFF
>TRBV4-2|TRBJ1-2|.
CASSQDLQGTYGYTF
>TRBV5-1|TRBJ2-1|.
CASSLRGNGGISYNEQFF
>TRBV27|TRBJ1-6|.
CASSITDSNSPLHF
>TRBV5-6|TRBJ1-4|.
CASSLFSVRRSGEKLFF
>TRBV4-3|TRBJ2-1|TRBD1
CASSQEKGIRGDRVGEQFF
>TRBV5-6|TRBJ2-5|.
CASSLRQQETQYF
>TRBV18|TRBJ2-7|TRBD1
CASSPKGQRSYEQYF
>TRBV6-2/TRBV6-3|TRBJ1-5|.
CASSYYSGAQSSNQPQHF
>TRBV6-5|TRBJ2-7|TRBD2
CASIASGTGYEQYF